Listed below are T cell receptor beta chains from one sample, sequenced in a study of shared clonotypes between healthy human individuals. Sequenced by immunoSEQ multiplex PCR; TCRdb stores in-frame clones only, minus some. Here the sample spans 2 million to 2.5 million clones, almost 96% being singletons. The sample was naive CD4+ T cells sorted from blood. The receptors were gathered from a man in his late teens or twenties in good health. The CDR3 runs from the conserved cysteine through the conserved F or W. The D gene is left open where the match is weak. Not every row has a clone size; where given, it reads once, few, many or a size class.

len: 14
d_gene: -
j_gene: TRBJ2-6
v_gene: TRBV5-1
abundance: -
CDR3aa: CASSVISGANVLTF
CDR3nt: TGCGCCAGCAGCGTAATCTCTGGGGCCAACGTCCTGACTTTC

len: 16
d_gene: -
j_gene: TRBJ2-3
v_gene: TRBV25-1
abundance: -
CDR3aa: CASSEGTFSYTDTQYF
CDR3nt: TGTGCCAGCAGTGAGGGGACATTCTCCTACACAGATACGCAGTATTTT

len: 17
d_gene: TRBD2
j_gene: TRBJ2-3
v_gene: TRBV4-2
abundance: -
CDR3aa: CASRPIYELAVADTQYF
CDR3nt: TGTGCCAGCAGGCCTATTTACGAACTAGCGGTCGCAGATACGCAGTATTTT

len: 15
d_gene: TRBD1
j_gene: TRBJ2-2
v_gene: TRBV5-5
abundance: -
CDR3aa: CASSAGTGNTGELFF
CDR3nt: TGTGCCAGCAGCGCGGGGACAGGGAACACCGGGGAGCTGTTTTTT

len: 15
d_gene: -
j_gene: TRBJ1-2
v_gene: TRBV6-6
abundance: -
CDR3aa: CASSYYKDSSYGYTF
CDR3nt: TGTGCCAGCAGTTACTATAAGGACAGCTCCTATGGCTACACCTTC

len: 15
d_gene: -
j_gene: TRBJ1-1
v_gene: TRBV30
abundance: -
CDR3aa: CAWSVLGRERTEAFF
CDR3nt: TGTGCCTGGAGTGTACTTGGCAGGGAACGCACTGAAGCTTTCTTT

len: 14
d_gene: -
j_gene: TRBJ2-2
v_gene: TRBV7-3
abundance: -
CDR3aa: CASSAFFGTGELFF
CDR3nt: TGTGCCAGCAGCGCCTTCTTTGGGACCGGGGAGCTGTTTTTT

len: 13
d_gene: TRBD1
j_gene: TRBJ2-7
v_gene: TRBV7-9
abundance: -
CDR3aa: CALSGQGPYEQYF
CDR3nt: TGTGCCCTATCGGGACAGGGGCCCTACGAGCAGTACTTC

len: 16
d_gene: -
j_gene: TRBJ2-2
v_gene: TRBV11-2
abundance: -
CDR3aa: CASSLDRAQGTGELFF
CDR3nt: TGTGCCAGCAGCCTAGACCGGGCCCAAGGCACCGGGGAGCTGTTTTTT

len: 15
d_gene: TRBD1
j_gene: TRBJ2-7
v_gene: TRBV18
abundance: -
CDR3aa: CASSPGTGGRYEQYF
CDR3nt: TGTGCCAGCTCACCAGGGACAGGGGGCCGGTACGAGCAGTACTTC

len: 15
d_gene: TRBD2
j_gene: TRBJ2-3
v_gene: TRBV11-2
abundance: -
CDR3aa: CASSLGSGSMNTQYF
CDR3nt: TGTGCCAGCAGCTTAGGCAGCGGGAGCATGAATACGCAGTATTTT

len: 15
d_gene: TRBD2
j_gene: TRBJ2-1
v_gene: TRBV5-6
abundance: -
CDR3aa: CASSFGTSGSNEQFF
CDR3nt: TGTGCCAGCAGCTTCGGGACTAGCGGGAGCAATGAGCAGTTCTTC

len: 15
d_gene: TRBD1
j_gene: TRBJ2-3
v_gene: TRBV5-6
abundance: -
CDR3aa: CASRRTGTSTDTQYF
CDR3nt: TGTGCCAGCAGGAGGACAGGAACTAGCACAGATACGCAGTATTTT

len: 15
d_gene: -
j_gene: TRBJ2-7
v_gene: TRBV30
abundance: -
CDR3aa: CAWSRSGTPSYEQYF
CDR3nt: TGTGCCTGGAGTCGATCCGGGACACCATCCTACGAGCAGTACTTC

len: 14
d_gene: -
j_gene: TRBJ2-5
v_gene: TRBV7-2
abundance: -
CDR3aa: CASSLGRYQETQYF
CDR3nt: TGTGCCAGCAGCTTAGGGCGATATCAAGAGACCCAGTACTTC

len: 13
d_gene: -
j_gene: TRBJ2-3
v_gene: TRBV6-5
abundance: -
CDR3aa: CASRAPGALTQYF
CDR3nt: TGTGCCAGCAGAGCCCCGGGGGCTTTGACGCAGTATTTT

len: 14
d_gene: -
j_gene: TRBJ2-7
v_gene: TRBV11-2
abundance: -
CDR3aa: CASSLDGGVYEQYF
CDR3nt: TGTGCCAGCAGCTTAGACGGAGGTGTCTACGAGCAGTACTTC

len: 15
d_gene: TRBD1
j_gene: TRBJ1-4
v_gene: TRBV6-1
abundance: -
CDR3aa: CASSPGGLTNEKLFF
CDR3nt: TGTGCCAGCTCCCCAGGGGGGCTAACTAATGAAAAACTGTTTTTT

len: 15
d_gene: -
j_gene: TRBJ2-5
v_gene: TRBV5-1
abundance: -
CDR3aa: CASSLGGQVGETQYF
CDR3nt: TGCGCCAGCAGCTTGGGCGGCCAAGTCGGGGAGACCCAGTACTTC

len: 18
d_gene: -
j_gene: TRBJ1-4
v_gene: TRBV4-1
abundance: -
CDR3aa: CASSHRTAGGRSNEKLFF
CDR3nt: TGCGCCAGCAGCCACAGGACAGCAGGCGGAAGGTCTAATGAAAAACTGTTTTTT

len: 16
d_gene: -
j_gene: TRBJ1-5
v_gene: TRBV28
abundance: -
CDR3aa: CASSSGWGNTNQPQHF
CDR3nt: TGTGCCAGCAGTTCGGGTTGGGGAAATACCAATCAGCCCCAGCATTTT

len: 11
d_gene: -
j_gene: TRBJ1-2
v_gene: TRBV6-5
abundance: -
CDR3aa: CASGVNYGYTF
CDR3nt: TGTGCCAGCGGGGTTAACTATGGCTACACCTTC

len: 16
d_gene: -
j_gene: TRBJ1-6
v_gene: TRBV6-1
abundance: -
CDR3aa: CASSEGAGARNSPLHF
CDR3nt: TGTGCCAGCAGTGAAGGGGCCGGGGCCAGGAATTCACCCCTCCACTTT

len: 13
d_gene: -
j_gene: TRBJ1-2
v_gene: TRBV28
abundance: -
CDR3aa: CASGPREGLRYTF
CDR3nt: TGTGCCAGCGGCCCAAGGGAAGGCCTTCGCTACACCTTC

len: 15
d_gene: TRBD1
j_gene: TRBJ1-2
v_gene: TRBV16
abundance: -
CDR3aa: CASNTAGQGAYGYTF
CDR3nt: TGTGCCAGCAATACCGCGGGACAGGGGGCTTATGGCTACACCTTC

len: 15
d_gene: TRBD1
j_gene: TRBJ2-1
v_gene: TRBV5-1
abundance: -
CDR3aa: CASSLGGQSYNEQFF
CDR3nt: TGCGCCAGCAGCTTGGGGGGACAGTCCTACAATGAGCAGTTCTTC

len: 16
d_gene: TRBD2
j_gene: TRBJ2-1
v_gene: TRBV2
abundance: -
CDR3aa: CASRRTSGSSYNEQFF
CDR3nt: TGTGCCAGCAGACGAACTAGCGGGAGTTCCTACAATGAGCAGTTCTTC

len: 16
d_gene: TRBD2
j_gene: TRBJ2-7
v_gene: TRBV6-1
abundance: -
CDR3aa: CASSVFTSGGIYEQYF
CDR3nt: TGTGCCAGCAGTGTGTTCACTAGCGGGGGGATCTACGAGCAGTACTTC

len: 14
d_gene: -
j_gene: TRBJ1-5
v_gene: TRBV30
abundance: -
CDR3aa: CAWSQGPGNQPQHF
CDR3nt: TGTGCCTGGAGCCAAGGGCCTGGCAATCAGCCCCAGCATTTT

len: 15
d_gene: TRBD1
j_gene: TRBJ2-2
v_gene: TRBV29-1
abundance: -
CDR3aa: CSVVLVQGVAGELFF
CDR3nt: TGCAGCGTTGTACTGGTCCAGGGGGTTGCCGGGGAGCTGTTTTTT

len: 13
d_gene: TRBD2
j_gene: TRBJ2-7
v_gene: TRBV18
abundance: -
CDR3aa: CASSLGTSYEQYF
CDR3nt: TGTGCCAGCTCGCTGGGGACTAGCTACGAGCAGTACTTC

len: 20
d_gene: -
j_gene: TRBJ2-1
v_gene: TRBV5-1
abundance: -
CDR3aa: CASREPGLAPISFSYNEQFF
CDR3nt: TGCGCCAGCAGAGAGCCGGGACTCGCACCCATTTCCTTCTCCTACAATGAGCAGTTCTTC

len: 15
d_gene: TRBD1
j_gene: TRBJ2-7
v_gene: TRBV10-1
abundance: -
CDR3aa: CASSESGTGFYEQYF
CDR3nt: TGCGCCAGCAGTGAGTCCGGGACAGGGTTCTACGAGCAGTACTTC

len: 14
d_gene: -
j_gene: TRBJ2-2
v_gene: TRBV7-9
abundance: -
CDR3aa: CASSLIAVTGELFF
CDR3nt: TGTGCCAGCAGCTTAATTGCGGTCACCGGGGAGCTGTTTTTT

len: 16
d_gene: TRBD2
j_gene: TRBJ2-5
v_gene: TRBV11-2
abundance: once
CDR3aa: CASSLSRLAGGETQYF
CDR3nt: TGTGCCAGCAGCTTATCACGACTAGCGGGAGGAGAGACCCAGTACTTC

len: 15
d_gene: TRBD1
j_gene: TRBJ1-1
v_gene: TRBV11-3
abundance: -
CDR3aa: CASSPGQGMGTEAFF
CDR3nt: TGTGCCAGCAGCCCGGGACAGGGGATGGGCACTGAAGCTTTCTTT

len: 16
d_gene: TRBD1
j_gene: TRBJ2-2
v_gene: TRBV28
abundance: -
CDR3aa: CASTPAGQGRPGELFF
CDR3nt: TGTGCCAGCACACCCGCGGGACAGGGGAGGCCCGGGGAGCTGTTTTTT

len: 14
d_gene: -
j_gene: TRBJ1-4
v_gene: TRBV30
abundance: once
CDR3aa: CAWSVGTSEEKLFF
CDR3nt: TGTGCCTGGAGTGTCGGAACCTCGGAGGAAAAACTGTTTTTT

len: 16
d_gene: -
j_gene: TRBJ2-2
v_gene: TRBV19
abundance: -
CDR3aa: CASSHAGARNTGELFF
CDR3nt: TGTGCCAGTAGTCATGCGGGGGCTAGGAACACCGGGGAGCTGTTTTTT

len: 15
d_gene: TRBD2
j_gene: TRBJ2-1
v_gene: TRBV5-1
abundance: -
CDR3aa: CASSSSGVSYNEQFF
CDR3nt: TGCGCCAGCAGCTCTAGCGGGGTCTCCTACAATGAGCAGTTCTTC

len: 12
d_gene: -
j_gene: TRBJ1-2
v_gene: TRBV28
abundance: -
CDR3aa: CASSLDLYGYTF
CDR3nt: TGTGCCAGCAGTTTGGATCTTTATGGCTACACCTTC

len: 14
d_gene: TRBD1
j_gene: TRBJ2-7
v_gene: TRBV5-1
abundance: once
CDR3aa: CASSLGQGSDEQYF
CDR3nt: TGCGCCAGCAGCTTGGGACAGGGCTCCGACGAGCAGTACTTC